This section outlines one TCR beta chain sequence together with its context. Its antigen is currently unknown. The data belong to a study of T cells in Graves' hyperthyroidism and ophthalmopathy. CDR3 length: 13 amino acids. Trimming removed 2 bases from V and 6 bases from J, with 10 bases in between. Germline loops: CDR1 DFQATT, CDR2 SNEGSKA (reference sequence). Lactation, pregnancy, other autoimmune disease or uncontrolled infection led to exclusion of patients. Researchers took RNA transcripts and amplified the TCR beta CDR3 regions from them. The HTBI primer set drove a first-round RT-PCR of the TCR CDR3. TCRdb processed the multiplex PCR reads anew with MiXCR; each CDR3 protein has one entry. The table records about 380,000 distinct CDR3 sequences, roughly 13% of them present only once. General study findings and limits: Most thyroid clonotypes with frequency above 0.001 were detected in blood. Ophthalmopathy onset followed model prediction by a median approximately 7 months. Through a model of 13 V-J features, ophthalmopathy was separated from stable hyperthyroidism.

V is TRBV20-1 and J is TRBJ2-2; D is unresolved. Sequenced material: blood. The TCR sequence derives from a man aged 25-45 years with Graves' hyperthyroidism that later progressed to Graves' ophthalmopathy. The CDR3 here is CSARPKSAGELFF. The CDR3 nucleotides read TGCAGTGCTAGACCTAAAAGCGCCGGGGAGCTGTTTTTT.